The 10 T cell receptor beta chains below come from one sample, sequenced in a study of persistence of HIV-infected CD4 T cells. Antigens for these TCRs are unknown. This was the immunoSEQ version 4 assay in survey mode. The data were produced by immunoSEQ multiplex PCR, yet TCRdb's version contains in-frame clones alone and is incomplete. The top ten hold 4.5% to 6% of the sample, which has 38,000 or so clones, about 84% seen once. Overlapping HIV-1 Gag 15-mer peptides at 0.95 to 1 ug per peptide per mL were used. CD40L/CD69 double-negative CD45RO-high memory CD4+ T cells were collected. The input for sequencing was cultured CD4+ T cells from PBMCs, taken from a patient who received antiretroviral therapy. These receptors originate from an adult with HIV. The donor label of this sample is uncertain.

The chain employs TRBV5-4 and TRBJ2-7; D gene uncertain. The germline CDR1 and CDR2 sequences are SGHNT and YYREEE (reference sequence). Trimming stripped 0 bases from V and 3 bases from J, with 10 bases between. CDR3 length: 14 residues. This chain's CDR3 is CASSLASSYYEQYF. For the CDR3, the DNA is TGTGCCAGCAGCTTGGCCTCCAGCTACTACGAGCAGTACTTC.

This rearrangement joins TRBV27 to TRBJ1-6, with D unclear. Germline CDR1 reads MNHEY; CDR2 reads SMNVEV (reference sequence). This CDR3 has 13 residues. Trimming took off 5 bases at V and 7 bases at J, with 9 bases between the two ends. Here the CDR3 reads CASSATANSPLHF. Written as DNA, the CDR3 is TGTGCCAGCAGTGCCACAGCAAATTCACCCCTCCACTTT.

This chain joins TRBV12-3 or TRBV12-4 and TRBJ2-7; D gene uncertain. The CDR3 loop spans 12 amino acids. Trimming took 5 bases from V and 7 from J, leaving 12 bases between them. CDR3 coding DNA: TGTGCCAGCAGTAAAGACCGGTGGGAGCAGTACTTC. This codes for CASSKDRWEQYF.

The rearrangement links TRBV18 to TRBJ2-7; no clear D. V was pared by 2 bases and J by 1 base, with 9 bases between. The CDR3 extends over 14 amino acids. Germline CDR1 and CDR2: KGHSH and LQKENI. The DNA of the CDR3 is TGTGCCAGCTCACCATTAGGCAGATCCTACGAGCAGTACTTC. The encoded protein is CASSPLGRSYEQYF.

The V and J genes are TRBV28 and TRBJ2-1; TRBD2 is a possible D gene (5 bases). Deletions cut 3 bases from V and 0 bases from J, with 6 bases between. Germline V gene data show CDR1 as MDHEN and CDR2 as SYDVKM. The CDR3 sequence is 14 residues long. The CDR3 bases are TGTGCCAGCAGTTTCCGGGACTCCTACAATGAGCAGTTCTTC. Protein: CASSFRDSYNEQFF.

V is TRBV28 and J is TRBJ1-5, with 7 bases fitting TRBD1. V shed 1 base and J 2 bases; nucleotides not matched to a gene: 17. Per the germline V gene, CDR1 is MDHEN and CDR2 is SYDVKM. The CDR3 is 20 residues long. CDR3 DNA: TGTGCCAGCAGTTTATCCCAGGGGGGTCGGCAGAGGTGGGGCAATCAGCCCCAGCATTTT. Amino acids: CASSLSQGGRQRWGNQPQHF.

This chain joins TRBV19 and TRBJ1-4; 7 bases are a match to TRBD1. This CDR3 has 14 residues. Germline trimming cut 4 bases from V and 2 bases from J; bases unmatched to any gene: 1. CDR1 LNHDA and CDR2 SQIVND come from the germline V gene (reference sequence). The CDR3 protein is CASSKTGTNEKLFF. CDR3 coding DNA: TGTGCCAGTAGTAAGACAGGGACTAATGAAAAACTGTTTTTT.

V is TRBV18 and J is TRBJ2-7; the D gene is possibly TRBD2 (7 bases). Trimming stripped 6 bases from V and 2 bases from J, with 14 bases between. Germline values: CDR1 KGHSH, CDR2 LQKENI. The CDR3 is 14 amino acids. CDR3 sequence reads: CASSAGASAYEQYF. The CDR3 DNA reads as TGTGCCAGCTCCGCGGGGGCCTCAGCCTACGAGCAGTACTTC.

V and J are TRBV29-1 and TRBJ2-7; TRBD1 agrees at 11 bases. Trimming at V came to 3 bases and at J to 6 bases, leaving 10 bases not matched to a gene. CDR1 and CDR2 (germline): SQVTM, ANQGSEA. The CDR3 has 15 residues. The CDR3 reads CSVDRNPGTGGEQYF. As DNA, the CDR3 is TGCAGCGTTGATCGAAATCCCGGGACAGGGGGCGAGCAGTACTTC.

The chain is built from TRBV12-3 or TRBV12-4 and TRBJ1-4; D is unclear. V gave up 5 bases and J gave up 1 base, with 5 bases separating them. The CDR3 consists of 13 residues. CDR3 in DNA: TGTGCCAGCAGTGACTTAACTAATGAAAAACTGTTTTTT. This sequence encodes CASSDLTNEKLFF.